These 20 T cell receptor beta chains originate from one sample sequenced in a study of the immune and genomic landscape of osteosarcoma (dated by TCRdb to between 2020 and 2021). The library was produced with the immunoSEQ multiplex PCR assay. TCRdb retrieved this table from immuneACCESS and kept in-frame rearrangements only. Not all clones are present; in checked studies, unresolved V genes account for under half, and no reason is known for the remainder. The sample table lists more than 1,000 clones, around 67% of them with a count of one. Roughly a tenth of the sample comes from the top ten. Sequencing used primary tumor tissue from soft tissue. The sample's cell subset or site label, in plain terms: resected primary osteosarcoma tumor. These receptor sequences come from a young man with osteosarcoma. The age is the age at diagnosis.

The CDR3 spells CASSLTGGTDTQYF. DNA of the CDR3: TGTGCCAGCAGCTTAACAGGGGGCACAGATACGCAGTATTTT. The V gene is TRBV7-9, the J gene TRBJ2-3, with 7 positions matching TRBD1. This CDR3 is built from 14 residues. CDR1 and CDR2 from the germline V gene are SEHNR and FQNEAQ (reference sequence). V dropped 2 bases and J dropped 1; count of bases not matched to a gene: 0. The full variable domain, completed using reference TRBV7-9 and TRBJ2-3, is DTGVSQNPRHKITKRGQNVTFRCDPISEHNRLYWYRQTLGQGPEFLTYFQNEAQLEKSRLLSDRFSAERPKGSFSTLEIQRTEQGDSAMYLCASSLTGGTDTQYFGPGTRLTVL.

The genes are TRBV4-1 and TRBJ1-6, with unresolved D. With 0 bases removed from V and 7 bases from J, the gap between germline ends came to 7 bases. The CDR3 totals 14 residues. Germline-derived CDR1 and CDR2 are MGHRA and YSYEKL. CDR3 protein: CASSQEAGNSPLHF. The CDR3 region has the DNA TGCGCCAGCAGCCAAGAGGCGGGGAATTCACCCCTCCACTTT.

This chain connects TRBV5-1 to TRBJ2-2; possible D gene TRBD2, 7 bases. Germline V CDR1 and CDR2: SGHRS, YFSETQ. The length of the CDR3 is 16 residues. V was cut by 3 bases and J by 2 bases, with 14 bases left in between. The CDR3 reads CASSSSGGLNTGELFF. CDR3 in DNA: TGCGCCAGCAGCTCCTCGGGGGGCCTCAACACCGGGGAGCTGTTTTTT.

This chain connects TRBV18 to TRBJ2-2; D gene uncertain. Between the trimmed V and J ends, which lost 1 base and 4 bases, there was a span of 10 bases. The germline V gene has CDR1 KGHSH and CDR2 LQKENI. There are 15 residues in the CDR3. The CDR3: CASSPRSDLTGELFF. The CDR3 coding sequence is TGTGCCAGCTCACCACGCTCGGACCTCACCGGGGAGCTGTTTTTT.

The chain links TRBV5-6 to TRBJ2-3, with a tentative D call TRBD1 (5 bases). The CDR3 loop spans 17 amino acids. In germline, CDR1 is SGHDT, CDR2 YYEEEE. Trimming shortened V by 0 bases and J by 2 bases, and 16 bases separated the two germline ends. This CDR3 is CASSLETVALHTDTQYF. CDR3 sequence (DNA): TGTGCCAGCAGCTTGGAGACAGTCGCCCTCCACACAGATACGCAGTATTTT. The whole variable domain, filled in from reference TRBV5-6 and TRBJ2-3, reads DAGVTQSPTHLIKTRGQQVTLRCSPKSGHDTVSWYQQALGQGPQFIFQYYEEEERQRGNFPDRFSGHQFPNYSSELNVNALLLGDSALYLCASSLETVALHTDTQYFGPGTRLTVL.

The chain combines TRBV4-1 with TRBJ2-7, with D perhaps TRBD2 (6 bases). V was pared by 0 bases and J by 3 bases, with 9 bases between. Per the germline V gene, CDR1 is MGHRA and CDR2 is YSYEKL. This CDR3 has 14 residues. The CDR3 nucleotides are TGCGCCAGCAGCCAAGATTACGGGGGCTACGAGCAGTACTTC. This sequence encodes CASSQDYGGYEQYF.

J is TRBJ1-2 and V is TRBV27; the D is unclear. V was cut by 2 bases and J by 8 bases, with 18 bases left in between. Germline V CDR1 and CDR2: MNHEY, SMNVEV (reference sequence). The CDR3 has 15 amino acids. The CDR3 sequence: CASSLIPVAGSGYTF. The CDR3 nucleotides read TGTGCCAGCAGTTTAATCCCCGTTGCAGGCTCGGGCTACACCTTC.

The CDR3 region is CASSPPGGVGQPQHF. The CDR3 bases are TGTGCCAGTAGTCCCCCGGGCGGGGTTGGTCAGCCCCAGCATTTT. The V call is TRBV19, the J call TRBJ1-5; no firm D call. V gave up 5 bases and J gave up 6 bases, with 17 bases separating them. The CDR3 totals 15 residues. CDR1 LNHDA and CDR2 SQIVND come from the germline V gene (reference sequence).

For this clone: Within the sample, other DNA sequences also encode this same CDR3. The chain employs TRBV29-1 and TRBJ1-3; TRBD1 agrees at 11 bases. CDR1 and CDR2 from the germline V gene are SQVTM and ANQGSEA. J lost 4 bases, V lost 6 bases, and 5 bases had no gene match. The CDR3 runs to 14 residues. The CDR3 loop is CSVEGQGVGNTIYF. The CDR3 DNA follows: TGCAGCGTCGAGGGACAGGGGGTAGGAAACACCATATATTTT.

This clone has only a few counts. The genes are TRBV7-7 and TRBJ2-1, with 11 bases lining up with TRBD2. The CDR3 has 17 residues. V gave up 5 bases and J gave up 0 bases; unmatched junction bases: 6. Germline V gene lookup returns CDR1 SSHAT and CDR2 FNYEAQ (reference sequence). CDR3 sequence: CASSPGTSGSSYNEQFF. For the CDR3, the DNA is TGTGCCAGCAGCCCCGGGACTAGCGGTAGCTCCTACAATGAGCAGTTCTTC. Combining the CDR3 with reference TRBV7-7 and TRBJ2-1 gives the whole variable domain GAGVSQSPRYKVTKRGQDVTLRCDPISSHATLYWYQQALGQGPEFLTYFNYEAQPDKSGLPSDRFSAERPEGSISTLTIQRTEQRDSAMYRCASSPGTSGSSYNEQFFGPGTRLTVL.

The chain combines TRBV2 with TRBJ2-3; 8 nucleotides match TRBD2. The CDR3 covers 12 residues. The germline V gene encodes CDR1 SNHLY and CDR2 FYNNEI. Unmatched junction bases numbered 4, after V lost 9 bases and J lost 5 bases. This CDR3 is CARSGGLDTQYF. The CDR3 DNA follows: TGTGCCAGAAGCGGGGGCTTAGATACGCAGTATTTT.

This chain connects TRBV5-5 to TRBJ1-3; D unclear. This CDR3 is built from 17 residues. Germline lookup yields CDR1 SGHKS and CDR2 YYEKEE (reference sequence). Trimming left V 0 bases short and J 0 bases short, with 13 bases between. CDR3 in DNA: TGTGCCAGCAGCTTGGAGCGGGCAGCGATCTCTGGAAACACCATATATTTT. This sequence encodes CASSLERAAISGNTIYF.

The J gene is TRBJ2-1, the V gene TRBV5-1; possibly TRBD2 for D (7 bases). This CDR3 is 16 amino acids long. From germline, CDR1 is SGHRS and CDR2 YFSETQ. The V end was cut by 0 bases, the J end by 4 bases, with 14 bases between. The CDR3 region is CASSLEGGGPYNEQFF. In DNA, the CDR3 is TGCGCCAGCAGCTTGGAGGGCGGGGGCCCGTACAATGAGCAGTTCTTC. The variable domain in full, with the rest retrieved from reference TRBV5-1 and TRBJ2-1, is KAGVTQTPRYLIKTRGQQVTLSCSPISGHRSVSWYQQTPGQGLQFLFEYFSETQRNKGNFPGRFSGRQFSNSRSEMNVSTLELGDSALYLCASSLEGGGPYNEQFFGPGTRLTVL.

The chain is built from TRBV7-9 and TRBJ2-2, with D unresolved. V was shortened by 2 bases and J by 6 bases, with 10 bases between the two germline ends. Germline-derived CDR1 and CDR2 are SEHNR and FQNEAQ (reference sequence). The CDR3 has 14 amino acids. The CDR3 region is CASSLKGLAGELFF. CDR3 coding DNA: TGTGCCAGCAGCTTAAAAGGTTTGGCCGGGGAGCTGTTTTTT.

The CDR3 region has the DNA TGTGCCAGCAAGCCAGCTATGAACACTGAAGCTTTCTTT. Translating it yields CASKPAMNTEAFF. The chain uses TRBV2 and TRBJ1-1; D gene uncertain. The CDR3 runs to 13 residues. Trimming pared 7 bases from V and 0 bases from J, leaving 9 bases between. Germline V gives CDR1 SNHLY, CDR2 FYNNEI.

This clone appeared a few times. This chain joins TRBV5-1 and TRBJ1-2, with no clear D. With 4 bases removed from V and 7 bases from J, the gap between germline ends came to 11 bases. Germline CDR1 is SGHRS and CDR2 is YFSETQ. The CDR3 runs to 12 residues. The CDR3 coding sequence is TGCGCCAGCAGCGGGTCGGAGGCTGGCTACACCTTC. Its translation is CASSGSEAGYTF.

This clone was observed a few times. The J gene is TRBJ2-2, the V gene TRBV10-1, with TRBD1 matching over 7 bases. The CDR3 runs to 13 residues. Germline CDR1 WNHNN, CDR2 SYGVQD (reference sequence). Trimming took 7 bases from V and 4 from J; bases not matched to a gene: 3. The CDR3 coding sequence is TGCGCCAGCACCCCAGGGGGCACCGGGGAGCTGTTTTTT. Protein product: CASTPGGTGELFF.

This rearrangement joins TRBV30 to TRBJ1-4, with TRBD1 identical over 11 bases. The ends lost 3 bases at V and 8 bases at J; junction bases unmatched: 5. The germline V gene has CDR1 GTSNPN and CDR2 SVGIG (reference sequence). This CDR3 contains 14 residues. As DNA, the CDR3 is TGTGCCTGGAGAGGACAGGGGGCTCAAGAAAAACTGTTTTTT. This translates into CAWRGQGAQEKLFF. Supplemented by reference TRBV30 and TRBJ1-4, the full variable domain reads SQTIHQWPATLVQPVGSPLSLECTVEGTSNPNLYWYRQAAGRGLQLLFYSVGIGQISSEVPQNLSASRPQDRQFILSSKKLLLSDSGFYLCAWRGQGAQEKLFFGSGTQLSVL.

In its sample, this clone was seen a few times. The CDR3, as DNA: TGCAGCGTTGACCCAGCCTCCACCGGGAAAGCTTTCTTT. Translated, it gives CSVDPASTGKAFF. The chain carries TRBV29-1 and TRBJ1-1, with no clear D. Germline-derived CDR1 and CDR2 are SQVTM and ANQGSEA. CDR3 length equals 13 residues. With 3 bases removed from V and 9 bases from J, the gap between germline ends came to 17 bases.

This clone was seen a single time. J is TRBJ2-1 and V is TRBV29-1; 10 positions agree with TRBD2. The V gene end was trimmed by 7 bases and the J gene end by 6 bases; junction bases not matched to a gene: 9. The V gene's germline CDR1 is SQVTM and CDR2 ANQGSEA. The CDR3 totals 14 residues. The DNA of the CDR3 is TGCAGCGCCGATCTAGCGGGGGCGGGCAATGAGCAGTTCTTC. Residues: CSADLAGAGNEQFF.